These T cell receptor beta chains were read from a single sample in a study of T cell responses to AZD1222 COVID-19 vaccine. TCRdb's table, derived via immunoSEQ multiplex PCR, lists solely in-frame clones and lacks some. The table records roughly 120,000 clones, over 75% of them present only once. Sequenced here: peripheral blood, sampled 28 days after the second AZD1222 dose. The source is an adult who received the AZD1222 COVID-19 vaccine. Each CDR3 is given with its conserved first and last residue. Fields, in order: J gene, V gene, D gene, clone size, CDR3 protein, CDR3 DNA. D genes are given only for firm matches. Part of the rows lack a size; the others show once, few, many or a class for expanded clones.

TRBJ1-6,TRBV6-5,-,-,CASRPTSGAGSPLHF,TGTGCCAGCAGGCCGACGTCAGGGGCAGGGTCACCCCTCCACTTT
TRBJ2-2,TRBV4-3,TRBD2,-,CASSQDSGGSWGELFF,TGCGCCAGCAGCCAAGATTCGGGAGGCTCCTGGGGGGAGCTGTTTTTT
TRBJ1-1,TRBV30,TRBD1,few,CAWSRDRGKVGAFF,TGTGCCTGGAGTCGCGACAGGGGGAAGGTAGGAGCTTTCTTT
TRBJ1-2,TRBV13,TRBD1,-,CASSWGQSTLNYGYTF,TGTGCCAGCAGCTGGGGACAGTCAACCCTAAACTATGGCTACACCTTC
TRBJ1-1,TRBV5-5,-,-,CASSFRGYTEAFF,TGTGCCAGCAGCTTCCGGGGATACACTGAAGCTTTCTTT
TRBJ2-7,TRBV4-1,-,-,CASSQEKPRGIYEQYF,TGCGCCAGCAGCCAAGAAAAACCCCGGGGTATCTACGAGCAGTACTTC
TRBJ2-1,TRBV24-1,-,-,CATSDGNEQFF,TGTGCCACCAGTGATGGCAATGAGCAGTTCTTC
TRBJ2-1,TRBV7-3,-,-,CASSTRGRDHNEQFF,TGTGCCAGCAGCACCAGGGGCAGGGACCACAATGAGCAGTTCTTC
TRBJ2-1,TRBV7-3,TRBD2,once,CASSLGRDVFF,TGTGCCAGCAGTCTGGGGAGGGATGTGTTCTTC
TRBJ1-4,TRBV7-6,-,few,CASSPFIDPVEKLFF,TGTGCCAGCAGCCCATTTATAGACCCGGTTGAAAAACTGTTTTTT
TRBJ1-4,TRBV9,-,-,CASSNINEKLFF,TGTGCCAGCAGCAACATAAATGAAAAACTGTTTTTT
TRBJ2-5,TRBV30,TRBD1,-,CAWKGQGVTQYF,TGTGCCTGGAAAGGGCAGGGGGTGACCCAGTACTTC
TRBJ1-4,TRBV30,TRBD1,-,CAWSEVGGVEKLFF,TGTGCCTGGAGTGAAGTAGGGGGCGTTGAAAAACTGTTTTTT
TRBJ1-1,TRBV27,-,few,CASSPIGQGWRNTEAFF,TGTGCCAGCAGTCCCATTGGGCAGGGTTGGCGAAACACTGAAGCTTTCTTT
TRBJ1-2,TRBV4-1,TRBD1,-,CASEGQADYGYTF,TGCGCCAGCGAGGGACAGGCTGACTATGGCTACACCTTC
TRBJ1-5,TRBV4-3,-,-,CASSQDRGYSGEPQHF,TGCGCCAGCAGCCAAGATAGGGGCTACAGCGGGGAGCCCCAGCATTTT
TRBJ1-1,TRBV19,-,-,CASSTIRGTEAFF,TGTGCCAGTAGTACCATACGGGGCACTGAAGCTTTCTTT
TRBJ2-5,TRBV29-1,TRBD2,-,CSVTARSGRRETQYF,TGCAGCGTCACCGCTCGAAGCGGGAGGAGAGAGACCCAGTACTTC
TRBJ2-7,TRBV18,-,-,CASSPTSLTRQYEQYF,TGTGCCAGCTCACCAACGTCCCTGACTAGGCAATACGAGCAGTACTTC
TRBJ2-5,TRBV6-5,TRBD1,-,CASNHPDRGSETQYF,TGTGCCAGCAACCACCCGGACAGGGGGTCAGAGACCCAGTACTTC
TRBJ2-3,TRBV19,TRBD2,-,CASRLAGLADTQYF,TGTGCCAGTAGATTAGCGGGGTTGGCAGATACGCAGTATTTT
TRBJ1-3,TRBV5-1,-,-,CASSQGDSNSGNTIYF,TGCGCCAGCAGCCAGGGAGACAGCAACTCTGGAAACACCATATATTTT
TRBJ2-2,TRBV19,-,once,CASSIKGALNTGELFF,TGTGCCAGTAGTATTAAAGGGGCCCTGAACACCGGGGAGCTGTTTTTT
TRBJ2-3,TRBV11-2,-,-,CASSLNPLTDTQYF,TGTGCCAGCAGCTTAAACCCCCTGACAGATACGCAGTATTTT
TRBJ1-5,TRBV30,TRBD1,-,CAWSQGTGVRPQHF,TGTGCCTGGAGTCAGGGCACAGGGGTGAGGCCCCAGCATTTT
TRBJ2-7,TRBV6-5,TRBD2,-,CASSYIGAGPYEQYF,TGTGCCAGCAGTTATATTGGAGCGGGACCCTACGAGCAGTACTTC
TRBJ2-1,TRBV5-1,TRBD1,-,CASASGQGAYNEQFF,TGCGCCAGCGCGTCTGGACAGGGGGCTTACAATGAGCAGTTCTTC
TRBJ2-5,TRBV7-9,-,-,CASSPDWETQYF,TGTGCCAGCAGCCCGGACTGGGAGACCCAGTACTTC
TRBJ2-2,TRBV7-3,-,-,CASSSGLHTGELFF,TGTGCCAGCAGCTCGGGACTCCACACCGGGGAGCTGTTTTTT
TRBJ2-3,TRBV19,-,once,CASSMITQSGGRDTQYF,TGTGCCAGTAGTATGATTACCCAAAGTGGGGGGAGAGATACGCAGTATTTT
TRBJ2-1,TRBV7-2,-,-,CASTRNRRDNEQFF,TGTGCCAGCACCCGAAACAGGAGGGACAATGAGCAGTTCTTC
TRBJ2-7,TRBV18,-,-,CASSQPLGEQYF,TGTGCCAGCTCACAACCCCTTGGGGAGCAGTACTTC